The 26 T cell receptor beta chains presented below share a single source sample, sequenced in a study of blood T cell repertoires in COVID-19. This table comes from immunoSEQ multiplex PCR, and its TCRdb copy is limited to in-frame clones, with some not included. The sample yields 85,000 to 100,000 clones, 60% to 85% seen once. The sequenced sample was peripheral blood. The receptors originated from a man aged 50 or older who had recovered from COVID-19.

The genes are TRBV5-1 and TRBJ1-4, with TRBD1 identical over 7 bases. Germline values: CDR1 SGHRS, CDR2 YFSETQ. The CDR3 extends over 15 amino acids. Trimming cost V 3 bases and J 7 bases; bases outside gene matches: 9. The CDR3 bases are TGCGCCAGCAGCTCTCTGACAGGGTCCGGTGAAAAACTGTTTTTT. Translating it yields CASSSLTGSGEKLFF.

This rearrangement joins TRBV15 to TRBJ1-3, with a weak D call TRBD1 (6 bases). CDR1 and CDR2 (germline): LNHNV, YYDKDF (reference sequence). This CDR3 region has 15 residues. V lost 0 bases and J lost 2, with 8 bases in between. CDR3 residues: CATSRDPGAGNTIYF. The CDR3 DNA follows: TGTGCCACCAGCAGAGATCCAGGGGCTGGAAACACCATATATTTT.

This clone was recorded many times. The chain recombines TRBV4-1 with TRBJ2-2, with 7 bases aligning to TRBD1. The CDR3 is 14 amino acids. V was clipped by 6 bases and J by 1 base; unmatched bases: 2. Per germline, CDR1 MGHRA and CDR2 YSYEKL. The CDR3 bases are TGCGCCAGCAGGCGACAGGGGAACACCGGGGAGCTGTTTTTT. This gives the protein CASRRQGNTGELFF.

The chain employs TRBV7-2 and TRBJ2-3; 7 bases are a match to TRBD1. The CDR3 has 16 residues. V was pared by 2 bases and J by 0 bases, with 5 bases of the junction left unmatched. Germline V gene lookup returns CDR1 SGHTA and CDR2 FQGNSA. The CDR3: CASSLLRGLSTDTQYF. As DNA, the CDR3 is TGTGCCAGCAGCTTATTAAGGGGGCTTAGCACAGATACGCAGTATTTT.

This clone was seen just once. The chain has TRBV2 and TRBJ2-7, with TRBD1 matching over 10 bases. This CDR3 contains 14 residues. The junction had 10 bases not matched to a gene; V was cut back by 6 bases and J by 8 bases. Germline V CDR1 and CDR2: SNHLY, FYNNEI. In nucleotides, the CDR3 is TGTGCCAGCAGGCGGGACAGGGGCCCTCCCAAGCAGTACTTC. It specifies CASRRDRGPPKQYF.

This chain links TRBV6-2 or TRBV6-3 with TRBJ1-1; D remains unclear. Trimming pared 5 bases from V and 1 base from J, leaving 8 bases between. CDR1 is MNHEY, CDR2 SVGEGT, per germline. The CDR3 length is 13 residues. Here the CDR3 DNA reads TGTGCCAGCAGTAAGGAGGGGAACACTGAAGCTTTCTTT. It translates to CASSKEGNTEAFF.

The V gene is TRBV27, the J gene TRBJ1-4; D unclear. Looked up from germline, CDR1 is MNHEY and CDR2 is SMNVEV (reference sequence). The ends were cut back, 0 bases at V and 7 bases at J, with 12 bases in the middle. This CDR3 comprises 15 residues. The DNA for the CDR3 is TGTGCCAGCAGTTTATCGCCCAACTTTGTTGAAAAACTGTTTTTT. Translated: CASSLSPNFVEKLFF.

The CDR3 region has the DNA TGTGCCAGCAGCGAGCCTAGGGGCCGGGAGGGAGACTACGAGCAGTACTTC. Protein sequence: CASSEPRGREGDYEQYF. The J gene is TRBJ2-7, the V gene TRBV7-6, with 8 bases fitting TRBD2. The CDR3 length is 17 residues. Germline loops: CDR1 SGHVS, CDR2 FNYEAQ. V trimming: 5 bases; J trimming: 3 bases; junction bases outside the gene matches: 15.

The chain joins TRBV7-9 to TRBJ2-7; D is unresolved. CDR3 length: 14 amino acids. Germline assignment: CDR1 SEHNR and CDR2 FQNEAQ (reference sequence). The germline V and J ends were trimmed by 10 bases and 3 bases, with 19 bases remaining between them. DNA of the CDR3: TGTGCCATCTCGAACCCTGGCGCGGACTACGAGCAGTACTTC. Its protein is CAISNPGADYEQYF.

The chain has TRBV29-1 and TRBJ1-1; D not resolved. This CDR3 has 11 residues. Trimming removed 4 bases at V and 1 base at J, with 4 bases between. From germline, CDR1 is SQVTM and CDR2 ANQGSEA. The CDR3 sequence: CSVVGNTEAFF. The CDR3 DNA reads TGCAGCGTTGTCGGGAACACTGAAGCTTTCTTT.

J is TRBJ1-6 and V is TRBV19; 10 positions agree with TRBD1. The V segment lost 6 bases and the J segment 7 bases; nucleotides outside the gene matches: 12. CDR1 and CDR2 (germline): LNHDA, SQIVND (reference sequence). The CDR3 extends over 17 amino acids. CDR3 region: CASSSGTGVFWNSPLHF. Here the CDR3 DNA reads TGTGCCAGTAGCTCCGGGACAGGGGTTTTCTGGAATTCACCCCTCCACTTT.

V is TRBV9 and J is TRBJ1-3, with D possibly matching TRBD1 (5 bases). CDR3 size: 16 residues. Germline CDR1 SGDLS, CDR2 YYNGEE. V gave up 1 base and J gave up 3 bases, with 14 bases separating them. The CDR3: CASSVTPRGSGNTIYF. In DNA form, the CDR3 reads TGTGCCAGCAGCGTAACACCCCGGGGGAGTGGAAACACCATATATTTT.

The chain is built from TRBV7-8 and TRBJ2-5; unclear D gene. Germline V lookup: CDR1 SGHVS, CDR2 FQNEAQ. The CDR3 loop spans 14 amino acids. Trimming took off 0 bases at V and 1 base at J, with 6 bases between the two ends. The CDR3 here is CASSLAPSQETQYF. The CDR3 DNA reads as TGTGCCAGCAGCTTAGCTCCTAGCCAAGAGACCCAGTACTTC.

This clone has only one observation. This rearrangement joins TRBV15 to TRBJ1-1, with a tentative D call TRBD1 (6 bases). The germline V gene has CDR1 LNHNV and CDR2 YYDKDF (reference sequence). The CDR3 runs 12 residues. V was trimmed by 4 bases and J by 8 bases, leaving 11 bases between them. Here the CDR3 DNA reads TGTGCCACCAGCACAGCCGGGACAGAAGCTTTCTTT. Its translation: CATSTAGTEAFF.

The chain has TRBV4-2 and TRBJ2-7, with D possibly matching TRBD1 (5 bases). The length of the CDR3 is 15 residues. The ends were cut back, 1 base at V and 1 base at J, with 11 bases in the middle. The V gene's germline CDR1 is LGHNA and CDR2 YNFKEQ. The CDR3 nucleotides are TGTGCCAGCAGCCAAGGGGGCGAGGTGTCCTACGAGCAGTACTTC. Protein: CASSQGGEVSYEQYF.

The chain couples TRBV10-3 to TRBJ2-2, with TRBD2 matching 12 bases. The germline CDR1 and CDR2 sequences are ENHRY and SYGVKD. The V segment lost 10 bases and the J segment 0 bases; nucleotides outside the gene matches: 12. The CDR3 is 18 residues long. This chain's CDR3 is CATAGLAGIFANTGELFF. The CDR3, as DNA: TGTGCCACGGCCGGACTAGCGGGAATATTCGCGAACACCGGGGAGCTGTTTTTT.

The J gene is TRBJ1-5, the V gene TRBV6-2 or TRBV6-3, with D maybe TRBD1 (6 bases). The CDR3 totals 14 residues. The V end was cut by 4 bases, the J end by 4 bases, with 11 bases between. Germline V gene sequence: CDR1 MNHEY, CDR2 SVGEGT. The CDR3 loop is CASSSEGVNQPQHF. The CDR3 region has the DNA TGTGCCAGCAGTTCTGAGGGGGTTAATCAGCCCCAGCATTTT.

This clone was seen only a few times. This chain uses TRBV5-6 with TRBJ2-1; the D gene is possibly TRBD1 (5 bases). The length of the CDR3 is 14 residues. CDR1 is SGHDT, CDR2 YYEEEE, per germline. Trimming removed 2 bases at V and 5 bases at J, with 11 bases between. CDR3: CASSLRYRNNEQFF. The CDR3 DNA sequence: TGTGCCAGCAGCTTAAGGTACAGGAACAATGAGCAGTTCTTC. The full variable domain, with the rest looked up from reference TRBV5-6 and TRBJ2-1, is DAGVTQSPTHLIKTRGQQVTLRCSPKSGHDTVSWYQQALGQGPQFIFQYYEEEERQRGNFPDRFSGHQFPNYSSELNVNALLLGDSALYLCASSLRYRNNEQFFGPGTRLTVL.

The CDR3 DNA follows: TGTGCCAGCAGTGAAGCCCGCGGATCTTATGGCTACACCTTC. This translates into CASSEARGSYGYTF. The chain links TRBV25-1 to TRBJ1-2; D remains ambiguous. The CDR3 contains 14 residues. Germline V gene data show CDR1 as MGHDK and CDR2 as SYGVNS. The germline V and J ends were trimmed by 2 bases and 5 bases, with 12 bases remaining between them.

This clone was seen more than once but under ten times. V is TRBV28 and J is TRBJ1-1; possible D gene TRBD1, 5 bases. Germline CDR1 and CDR2: MDHEN and SYDVKM. Trimming removed 7 bases at V and 4 bases at J, with 16 bases between. The CDR3 is 14 residues long. DNA for the CDR3: TGTGCCAGCACCTTGGTCCAGGGCTTCACTGAAGCTTTCTTT. Its protein product is CASTLVQGFTEAFF.

The chain combines TRBV3-1 (or the pseudogene TRBV3-2) with TRBJ1-3; D unclear. Trimming removed 0 bases from V and 0 bases from J, with 6 bases in between. The CDR3 totals 15 residues. Per the germline V gene, CDR1 is LGHDT and CDR2 is YNNKEL (reference sequence). CDR3: CASSQDRYSGNTIYF. As DNA, the CDR3 is TGTGCCAGCAGCCAAGACAGATACTCTGGAAACACCATATATTTT.

The rearrangement links TRBV10-3 to TRBJ2-3; possibly TRBD1 for D (5 bases). CDR3 size: 15 residues. Germline V CDR1 and CDR2: ENHRY, SYGVKD. V lost 4 bases, J lost 3 bases, and 14 bases lay in between. The CDR3 nucleotides read TGTGCCATCAGTGGGAGCACGCCAGGGACAGATACGCAGTATTTT. Residues: CAISGSTPGTDTQYF.

This clone turned up a few times. This CDR3 is also generated by other DNA sequences in the sample. The chain links TRBV4-3 to TRBJ2-7; possibly TRBD1 for D (5 bases). Germline values: CDR1 LGHNA, CDR2 YSLEER. The germline V and J ends were trimmed by 0 bases and 4 bases, with 13 bases remaining between them. The CDR3 totals 15 residues. CDR3 region: CASSQDRGSIYEQYF. CDR3 coding DNA: TGCGCCAGCAGCCAAGATAGGGGCAGTATTTACGAGCAGTACTTC.

This clone was observed once. The chain is built from TRBV5-1 and TRBJ2-7; a weak D match, TRBD2 (6 bases). Trimming took 4 bases from V and 5 from J, leaving 25 bases between them. This CDR3 comprises 17 residues. Germline lookup yields CDR1 SGHRS and CDR2 YFSETQ. The CDR3 loop reads CASSRGGISASGDEQYF. The CDR3, as DNA: TGCGCCAGCAGCCGGGGAGGTATTAGCGCGAGTGGGGACGAGCAGTACTTC.

This chain joins TRBV5-4 and TRBJ2-1; TRBD2 agrees at 10 bases. This CDR3 contains 15 residues. J gave up 7 bases and V 4 bases, and 8 bases lay outside the gene matches. Per the germline V gene, CDR1 is SGHNT and CDR2 is YYREEE (reference sequence). This CDR3 is CASSAVSGGSNEQFF. The CDR3 region has the DNA TGTGCCAGCAGCGCCGTTAGCGGGGGGTCTAATGAGCAGTTCTTC.

This clone was observed a handful of times. This chain connects TRBV5-1 to TRBJ1-4; TRBD1 matches at 9 bases. This CDR3 comprises 15 residues. The germline V gene has CDR1 SGHRS and CDR2 YFSETQ. V shed 3 bases, J shed 5 bases, and the junction held 5 bases outside the gene matches. CDR3 DNA: TGCGCCAGCAGCTCTTTGGGGACAGGGAATGAAAAACTGTTTTTT. Amino acids: CASSSLGTGNEKLFF. Drawing the rest from reference TRBV5-1 and TRBJ1-4, the complete variable domain is KAGVTQTPRYLIKTRGQQVTLSCSPISGHRSVSWYQQTPGQGLQFLFEYFSETQRNKGNFPGRFSGRQFSNSRSEMNVSTLELGDSALYLCASSSLGTGNEKLFFGSGTQLSVL.